This TCR beta chain was sequenced during a study of blood T cell repertoires in COVID-19. V lost 7 bases and J 5 bases, leaving 15 bases between the germline ends. This CDR3 is 15 amino acids long. From germline, CDR1 is SGHTA and CDR2 FQGNSA. TCRdb keeps only in-frame clones here, not all; method: immunoSEQ multiplex PCR. Among some 190,000 clones listed, roughly nine tenths were seen once. The TCR comes from a man aged 25-45 years with acute or convalescent COVID-19. The sequencing sample was made of peripheral blood. The chain couples TRBV7-2 to TRBJ1-6; tentative D call: TRBD1 (6 bases). This CDR3 is CASTPPQGHNSPLHF. The CDR3 nucleotides are TGTGCCAGCACCCCCCCACAGGGACATAATTCACCCCTCCACTTT.